This T cell receptor (beta chain) was sequenced in a study of OX40 agonist ivuxolimab in advanced cancers. Sequenced by immunoSEQ multiplex PCR; TCRdb stores in-frame clones only, minus some. Found here are over 15,000 clones, about 82% of them singletons; the top ten hold about 27%. Germline V gives CDR1 SGHTS, CDR2 YDEGEE. Trimming stripped 2 bases from V and 6 bases from J, with 8 bases between. This CDR3 region has 12 residues. Material: CD4+ or CD8+ T cells sorted from blood, obtained in a trial of the OX40 agonist ivuxolimab. V is TRBV5-8 and J is TRBJ1-1; D not certain. The receptor was derived from an adult with an advanced solid tumor such as melanoma, head and neck, liver or kidney cancer. In DNA, the CDR3 is TGTGCCAGCAGCTTCTCGGGCCCTGAAGCTTTCTTT. It encodes CASSFSGPEAFF. Complete variable domain (other parts from reference TRBV5-8 and TRBJ1-1): EAGVTQSPTHLIKTRGQQATLRCSPISGHTSVYWYQQALGLGLQFLLWYDEGEERNRGNFPPRFSGRQFPNYSSELNVNALELEDSALYLCASSFSGPEAFFGQGTRLTVV.